This entry is about one T cell receptor beta chain. The data are from a study of blood T cell repertoires in COVID-19. The V end lost 5 bases, the J end lost 2 bases, and 16 bases lay between the germline ends. The length of the CDR3 is 16 residues. Germline CDR1 reads LGHDT; CDR2 reads YNNKEL (reference sequence). Measured with immunoSEQ multiplex PCR; TCRdb has only the in-frame clones, and not every one. The sample includes 200,000 or so clones, about 88% of them seen just once. Sequencing input: peripheral blood. The chain has TRBV3-1 (or the pseudogene TRBV3-2) and TRBJ2-1, with D possibly being TRBD2 (5 bases). This clonotype originated in a man between 70 and 80 years old with active or convalescent COVID-19. The DNA for the CDR3 is TGTGCCAGCAGCGAAACCGGGATGAGCCCCTACAATGAGCAGTTCTTC. Its translation is CASSETGMSPYNEQFF.